This TCR beta chain was obtained from a study of shared T cell receptors in the human thymus. Using immunoSEQ multiplex PCR, the repertoire was profiled, and TCRdb retains in-frame clones only, with some absent. The sample shows 55,000 to 75,000 clones, roughly 95% of them seen only once. The CDR3 is 14 residues long. Trimming took off 3 bases at V and 10 bases at J, with 16 bases between the two ends. Germline V gene data show CDR1 as LNHDA and CDR2 as SQIVND (reference sequence). The sequenced material came from thymocytes. The chain uses TRBV19 and TRBJ2-1, with D perhaps TRBD2 (5 bases). The receptor was derived from a human donor. The CDR3 sequence is CASSILNHEGEQFF. The CDR3 region has the DNA TGTGCCAGTAGTATTCTCAACCACGAGGGAGAGCAGTTCTTC.